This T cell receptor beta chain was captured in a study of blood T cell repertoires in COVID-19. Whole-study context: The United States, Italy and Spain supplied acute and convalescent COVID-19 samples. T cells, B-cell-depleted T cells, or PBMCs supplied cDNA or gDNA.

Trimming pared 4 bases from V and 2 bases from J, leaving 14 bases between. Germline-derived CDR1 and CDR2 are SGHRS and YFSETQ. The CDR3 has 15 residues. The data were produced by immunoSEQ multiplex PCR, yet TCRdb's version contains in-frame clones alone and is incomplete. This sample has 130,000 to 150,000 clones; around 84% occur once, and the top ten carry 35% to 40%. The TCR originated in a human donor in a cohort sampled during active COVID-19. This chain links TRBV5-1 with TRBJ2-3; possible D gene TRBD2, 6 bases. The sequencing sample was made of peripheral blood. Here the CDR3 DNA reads TGCGCCAGCAGCCCGGGACTCCTGCTCACAGATACGCAGTATTTT. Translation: CASSPGLLLTDTQYF.